The sequence of this TCR beta chain was determined in a study of post-analysis software for immune sequencing data. Across the whole study: Both relapsing-remitting and secondary progressive multiple sclerosis featured among the disease courses, as did progressive-relapsing multiple sclerosis.

Study findings and constraints: Significantly lower normalized Chao1 diversity was seen in multiple sclerosis patients than in controls. Higher frequency in patients than in controls was seen for five TRBV segments, with TRBV5-6, TRBV5-1 and TRBV20-1 among them. With F measure, samples from one preparation batch clustered together strongly.

This clonotype was detected a few times. What it binds is not known. Unique molecular identifiers featured in each of the TCR beta cDNA libraries. Once roughly 0.9 to 10 million T cells were used, hundreds of thousands of cDNA molecules resulted. TCRdb recomputed calls from the PCR reads with MiXCR, one row per CDR3 protein. The sample has about 400,000 distinct CDR3 sequences; around 33% are singletons. V was pared by 2 bases and J by 2 bases, with 12 bases between. CDR3 length: 15 amino acids. The specimen sequenced was blood. The TCR sequence derives from a girl aged 10 to 17 with multiple sclerosis. The V and J genes are TRBV12-3 or TRBV12-4 and TRBJ1-2; no firm D call. The CDR3 DNA sequence: TGTGCCAGCAGTTTAACAGAGGTTCCCAACTATGGCTACACCTTC. It translates to CASSLTEVPNYGYTF.